This T cell receptor beta chain is drawn from a study of shared clonotypes between healthy human individuals. Background on the study: The donor pool was made up of two women and three men aged 18 to 49.

General study findings and limits: Sequencing depth was expected to affect clonotype sharing among donors.

This CDR3 comprises 17 residues. Germline CDR1 reads SGHVS; CDR2 reads FNYEAQ. J lost 7 bases, V lost 5 bases, and 10 bases had no gene match. Comments on this clone: What it binds is unknown.

Source study methods: ImmunoSEQ junction-only sequences lacked quality scores, so their filtering differed. Profiled with immunoSEQ multiplex PCR; TCRdb holds only in-frame clones, not every one. For V, J and clone size, that table is used; D and trimming come from the DNA. There are 2 million to 3 million clones in the sample; roughly 93% occur only once, and 0.36% lies in the top ten. The sequence was collected from a young man in good health. Some clones in this sample may be carry-over from other donors' samples. V gene TRBV7-6 combines with J gene TRBJ2-1; the match to TRBD2 covers 14 bases. The sequenced material came from naive CD4+ T cells from PBMCs. The subset here: CD45RA+ positively selected. The CDR3 spells CASSILGTSGSFNEQFF. In nucleotides, the CDR3 is TGTGCCAGCAGCATCTTGGGGACTAGCGGGAGTTTTAATGAGCAGTTCTTC.